A single sample is the source of the 3 T cell receptor beta chains below, sequenced in a study of beta chain features in type 1 diabetes (dated by TCRdb to 2017 to 2018). The paper as a whole reports these results and caveats: A moderate but significant shortening of TCRB CDR3 length was observed in type 1 diabetes patients in all four CD4+ subsets.

Their antigen targets remain unknown. The library was built by means of the immunoSEQ multiplex PCR assay. All of the isolated RNA was reverse transcribed with the High Capacity cDNA Reverse Transcription Kit, so expressed TCRB transcripts were sequenced. Sourced from immuneACCESS, this table was stored by TCRdb with only in-frame sequences that have V and J called. A share of the clones is absent; for the studies checked, an unresolved V gene accounts for under half, and the remainder has no known explanation. In all, the sample holds under 300,000 clones, and around 9.9% of those were seen once. The ten largest clones add up to around 0.017% of the sample. The specimen sequenced was naive CD4+ T cells from blood. The cell subset or site label, as the study defines it: true naive CD4+ T cells. The source of these receptors is a man aged 25 to 45 with type 1 diabetes.

For the CDR3, the DNA is TGCGCCAGCAGCCAAGATCAGGACAGGGGGCGGTGGGAGCAGTACTTC. Its protein is CASSQDQDRGRWEQYF. This chain uses TRBV4-3 with TRBJ2-7; 11 nucleotides agree with TRBD1. The CDR3 length is 16 residues. CDR1 is LGHNA and CDR2 is YSLEER in the germline V gene. Losses at the gene ends were 0 bases for V and 7 bases for J; bases not matched to a gene: 8.

Only a few counts were recorded for this clone. V and J are TRBV6-6 and TRBJ1-2, with 9 bases fitting TRBD1. CDR1 is MNHNY and CDR2 is SVGAGI in the germline V gene (reference sequence). This CDR3 is built from 12 residues. V shed 7 bases, J shed 6 bases, and the junction held 3 bases outside the gene matches. CDR3 amino acids: CASTWTGDGYTF. The CDR3 DNA reads as TGTGCCAGCACCTGGACAGGGGATGGCTACACCTTC.

A remark on this clone: Different DNA sequences within this sample yield the same CDR3. The CDR3 here is CASSQGLAGAYEQYF. The CDR3 DNA is TGTGCCAGCAGCCAGGGACTAGCGGGGGCCTACGAGCAGTACTTC. This rearrangement joins TRBV4-2 to TRBJ2-7; TRBD2 aligns across 14 bases. This CDR3 spans 15 amino acids. Unmatched junction bases numbered 0, after V lost 3 bases and J lost 2 bases. Germline-derived CDR1 and CDR2 are LGHNA and YNFKEQ.